This TCR beta chain was observed in a study of blood T cell repertoires in COVID-19. Background on the study: Some COVID-19 samples were acute and others convalescent; all came from the United States, Italy and Spain. Sample material is recorded as cDNA or gDNA derived from T cells, B-cell-depleted T cells, or PBMCs.

In the authors' workflow: Reference gene primer amplification yielded estimated nucleated cell counts. Libraries were prepared by immunoSEQ multiplex PCR; TCRdb keeps only in-frame clonotypes and omits some of them. V, J and clone size were drawn from that table, and D and trimming were deduced from the DNA. This sample carries 250,000 to 350,000 clones, roughly 90% of them seen once, and the ten largest clones take 2% to 2.5%. CDR3 length: 11 residues. Germline V gene data show CDR1 as LGHNT and CDR2 as FRNRAP. V lost 5 bases, J lost 12 bases, and 14 bases lay in between. The clonotype was recovered from a woman aged 45-65 years who had recovered from COVID-19. The sequenced sample consisted of peripheral blood. The rearrangement joins TRBV12-5 to TRBJ2-7; D unclear. For the CDR3, the DNA is TGTGCTAGTGGTCTTTCTGCGAAGTCGTACTTC. It is translated as CASGLSAKSYF.